The 22 T cell receptor beta chains presented below share a single source sample, sequenced in a study of OX40 agonist ivuxolimab in advanced cancers. TCRdb's table, derived via immunoSEQ multiplex PCR, lists solely in-frame clones and lacks some. In the table there are around 20,000 clones, 70% to 90% of which are singletons. The sequencing used CD4+ or CD8+ T cells sorted from blood, collected in a trial of the OX40 agonist ivuxolimab. These receptors originate from an adult with an advanced solid tumor such as melanoma, head and neck, liver or kidney cancer.

This rearrangement joins TRBV4-1 to TRBJ2-5, with 16 positions matching TRBD2. This CDR3 spans 18 amino acids. Germline V gene data show CDR1 as MGHRA and CDR2 as YSYEKL. With 1 base clipped from V and 4 bases from J, the junction kept 6 bases outside the gene matches. The DNA of the CDR3 is TGCGCCAGCAGCCAAGCCGGGACTAGCGGGGGGGCGAGAGAGACCCAGTACTTC. This sequence encodes CASSQAGTSGGARETQYF.

This chain links TRBV6-5 with TRBJ2-5; D assignment may be TRBD1 or TRBD2 (5 bases each). V lost 6 bases, J lost 3 bases, and 14 bases lay in between. The CDR3 runs to 14 residues. Germline V gives CDR1 MNHEY, CDR2 SVGAGI. The CDR3 protein is CASSPLVGEETQYF. CDR3 nucleotides: TGTGCCAGCAGCCCACTAGTAGGGGAAGAGACCCAGTACTTC.

The rearrangement joins TRBV13 to TRBJ2-1, with D maybe TRBD2 (6 bases). The CDR3 runs to 15 residues. Germline CDR1 PRHDT, CDR2 FYEKMQ (reference sequence). V was cut by 5 bases and J by 7 bases, with 18 bases left in between. The CDR3: CASSEVGDSQNEQFF. For the CDR3, the DNA is TGTGCCAGCAGCGAGGTCGGGGACTCCCAAAATGAGCAGTTCTTC. Filled out from reference TRBV13 and TRBJ2-1, the complete variable domain reads AAGVIQSPRHLIKEKRETATLKCYPIPRHDTVYWYQQGPGQDPQFLISFYEKMQSDKGSIPDRFSAQQFSDYHSELNMSSLELGDSALYFCASSEVGDSQNEQFFGPGTRLTVL.

The V call is TRBV7-8, the J call TRBJ2-3; D tentatively fits TRBD1 or TRBD2 (6 bases each). V dropped 7 bases and J dropped 2 bases, with 16 bases sitting between them. CDR3 length equals 15 residues. The germline gives CDR1 SGHVS, CDR2 FQNEAQ. CDR3 sequence: CASTLGGGSTDTQYF. The CDR3 DNA sequence: TGTGCCAGCACCCTAGGAGGGGGGTCCACAGATACGCAGTATTTT. Full variable domain (remainder filled in from reference TRBV7-8 and TRBJ2-3): GAGVSQSPRYKVAKRGQDVALRCDPISGHVSLFWYQQALGQGPEFLTYFQNEAQLDKSGLPSDRFFAERPEGSVSTLKIQRTQQEDSAVYLCASTLGGGSTDTQYFGPGTRLTVL.

This sequence joins TRBV27 and TRBJ1-6; no clear D gene. The germline V and J ends were trimmed by 2 bases and 4 bases, with 9 bases remaining between them. From germline, CDR1 is MNHEY and CDR2 SMNVEV (reference sequence). The CDR3 length is 15 residues. This CDR3 reads CASSLQSAYNSPLHF. CDR3 nucleotides: TGTGCCAGCAGTTTACAATCGGCGTATAATTCACCCCTCCACTTT.

The genes are TRBV2 and TRBJ2-5; 7 bases are a match to TRBD1. The J call is uncertain, as TRBJ2-7 better fits the DNA end. CDR3 size: 15 residues. CDR1 and CDR2 (germline): SNHLY, FYNNEI. The CDR3 is CASTGRGRYSYEQYF. The CDR3 nucleotides are TGTGCCAGCACCGGAAGGGGGCGTTACTCCTACGAGCAGTACTTC.

The rearrangement joins TRBV6-5 to TRBJ1-5, with a weak D call TRBD1 (5 bases). This CDR3 has 13 residues. CDR1 MNHEY and CDR2 SVGAGI come from the germline V gene. With 6 bases removed from V and 9 bases from J, the gap between germline ends came to 15 bases. For the CDR3, the DNA is TGTGCCAGCAGAACCGGGACCGTTCCGCCCCAGCATTTT. It yields the protein CASRTGTVPPQHF.

This CDR3 is CASSLDGLPYEQYF. CDR3 coding DNA: TGCGCCAGCAGCTTGGACGGCCTTCCCTACGAGCAGTACTTC. The rearrangement joins TRBV5-1 to TRBJ2-7; unclear D gene. V was trimmed by 0 bases and J by 2 bases, leaving 9 bases between them. Germline V gene lookup returns CDR1 SGHRS and CDR2 YFSETQ. The CDR3 is 14 amino acids.

By share, this clone counts as medium-sized. This chain connects TRBV4-1 to TRBJ1-1; 11 bases are a match to TRBD1. This CDR3 is 18 amino acids long. Germline CDR1 reads MGHRA; CDR2 reads YSYEKL. The ends lost 3 bases at V and 1 base at J; junction bases unmatched: 10. CDR3 bases: TGCGCCAGCAGCCATTATCCACCCGGGACAGGGGGGAACACTGAAGCTTTCTTT. Translation gives CASSHYPPGTGGNTEAFF.

V gene TRBV25-1 combines with J gene TRBJ2-7; D ambiguous. Trimming removed 3 bases at V and 3 bases at J, with 0 bases between. Germline V gene sequence: CDR1 MGHDK, CDR2 SYGVNS. The length of the CDR3 is 10 residues. CDR3 sequence: CASSDYEQYF. The CDR3 DNA reads TGTGCCAGCAGTGACTACGAGCAGTACTTC.

The V and J genes are TRBV7-6 and TRBJ2-1, with 8 bases that match TRBD2. With V trimmed by 1 base and J by 6 bases, 2 bases remained unmatched. There are 14 residues in the CDR3. Germline CDR1 is SGHVS and CDR2 is FNYEAQ. The CDR3 nucleotides read TGTGCCAGCAGCTTAGGCCGGGGGGGCAATGAGCAGTTCTTC. This translates into CASSLGRGGNEQFF. Looking up the rest from reference TRBV7-6 and TRBJ2-1 gives the full variable domain: GAGVSQSPRYKVTKRGQDVALRCDPISGHVSLYWYRQALGQGPEFLTYFNYEAQQDKSGLPNDRFSAERPEGSISTLTIQRTEQRDSAMYRCASSLGRGGNEQFFGPGTRLTVL.

CDR3 loop: CASLPSTGNLNEQYF. Here the CDR3 DNA reads TGTGCCAGCCTGCCCTCTACAGGGAATCTTAACGAGCAGTACTTC. This rearrangement joins TRBV6-5 to TRBJ2-7, with D possibly being TRBD1 (6 bases). Trimming shortened V by 8 bases and J by 5 bases, and 22 bases separated the two germline ends. The CDR3 extends over 15 amino acids. CDR1 and CDR2 from the germline V gene are MNHEY and SVGAGI.

The genes are TRBV27 and TRBJ2-7; D uncertain. Germline V gene sequence: CDR1 MNHEY, CDR2 SMNVEV (reference sequence). CDR3 length equals 14 residues. Trimming shortened V by 10 bases and J by 3 bases, and 19 bases separated the two germline ends. CDR3: CATGPNWGNYEQYF. Here the CDR3 DNA reads TGTGCCACCGGACCGAACTGGGGTAACTACGAGCAGTACTTC.

The rearrangement uses TRBV28 and TRBJ2-7; D gene ambiguous. V lost 1 base and J lost 0, with 10 bases in between. CDR3 length: 15 amino acids. CDR1 and CDR2 from the germline V gene are MDHEN and SYDVKM. CDR3: CASSLFRASSYEQYF. The CDR3 DNA is TGTGCCAGCAGTTTATTCCGGGCGAGCTCCTACGAGCAGTACTTC.

This clone occurred once. This sequence joins TRBV7-6 and TRBJ2-5; D unresolved. The length of the CDR3 is 17 residues. Germline V CDR1 and CDR2: SGHVS, FNYEAQ. Between the trimmed V and J ends, which lost 2 bases and 5 bases, there was a span of 21 bases. DNA for the CDR3: TGTGCCAGCAGCTTAAATTTGGAGCTAGTAGTCGAGGAGACCCAGTACTTC. Protein sequence: CASSLNLELVVEETQYF. Combining the CDR3 with reference TRBV7-6 and TRBJ2-5 gives the whole variable domain GAGVSQSPRYKVTKRGQDVALRCDPISGHVSLYWYRQALGQGPEFLTYFNYEAQQDKSGLPNDRFSAERPEGSISTLTIQRTEQRDSAMYRCASSLNLELVVEETQYFGPGTRLLVL.

The V call is TRBV5-6, the J call TRBJ1-1, with unresolved D. Trimming shortened V by 2 bases and J by 8 bases, and 7 bases separated the two germline ends. This CDR3 spans 11 amino acids. Germline V gives CDR1 SGHDT, CDR2 YYEEEE. The CDR3 here is CASSLQTEAFF. As DNA, the CDR3 is TGTGCCAGCAGCTTACAAACCGAAGCTTTCTTT. Looking up the rest from reference TRBV5-6 and TRBJ1-1 gives the full variable domain: DAGVTQSPTHLIKTRGQQVTLRCSPKSGHDTVSWYQQALGQGPQFIFQYYEEEERQRGNFPDRFSGHQFPNYSSELNVNALLLGDSALYLCASSLQTEAFFGQGTRLTVV.

The rearrangement links TRBV6-5 to TRBJ2-1; a weak D match, TRBD2 (5 bases). With 2 bases removed from V and 8 bases from J, the gap between germline ends came to 7 bases. CDR3 length: 12 residues. Germline loops: CDR1 MNHEY, CDR2 SVGAGI. The CDR3 sequence is CASSYGGHEQFF. The DNA for the CDR3 is TGTGCCAGCAGTTACGGAGGACATGAGCAGTTCTTC.

The J gene is TRBJ1-3, the V gene TRBV27, with a weak D call TRBD1 (6 bases). V was pared by 3 bases and J by 1 base, with 10 bases between. This CDR3 has 15 amino acids. Germline-derived CDR1 and CDR2 are MNHEY and SMNVEV (reference sequence). The CDR3 spells CASSFGGQSGNTIYF. The CDR3 DNA is TGTGCCAGCAGTTTTGGGGGGCAGTCTGGAAACACCATATATTTT.

This chain joins TRBV7-9 and TRBJ1-1; D not resolved. CDR3 length equals 14 residues. Germline loops: CDR1 SEHNR, CDR2 FQNEAQ (reference sequence). Trimming took off 2 bases at V and 8 bases at J, with 15 bases between the two ends. The CDR3 loop reads CASSLSSDFFEAFF. The CDR3 nucleotides read TGTGCCAGCAGCTTATCGAGCGACTTCTTCGAAGCTTTCTTT.

This chain joins TRBV5-1 and TRBJ2-3; weak D call: TRBD1 (5 bases). The CDR3 consists of 15 residues. The V gene's germline CDR1 is SGHRS and CDR2 YFSETQ. V was shortened by 0 bases and J by 2 bases, with 10 bases between the two germline ends. The CDR3 DNA sequence: TGCGCCAGCAGCTTGGCCGACAGCAACACAGATACGCAGTATTTT. Amino acid sequence: CASSLADSNTDTQYF.

By sample fraction, this clone is medium-sized (0.01 to 0.1%). One end of the junction is discordant with germline, which a read error may explain. The gene calls are TRBV18 and TRBJ2-7; D possibly corresponds to TRBD2 (7 bases). Per germline, CDR1 KGHSH and CDR2 LQKENI. The CDR3 is 13 residues long. The CDR3, as DNA: TGTGCCAGCTCACCACCGCCCGGGGGGCGAATCCACTTC. Translated: CASSPPPGGRIHF.

The chain recombines TRBV27 with TRBJ2-7; D not resolved. The CDR3 contains 14 residues. Germline V CDR1 and CDR2: MNHEY, SMNVEV (reference sequence). The V gene lost 6 bases and the J gene lost 1 base, with 13 bases spanning the gap. The chain's CDR3 is CASSRLTKSYEQYF. As DNA, the CDR3 is TGTGCCAGCAGCAGGCTGACAAAGTCCTACGAGCAGTACTTC.